Below are 17 T cell receptor beta chains sequenced from a single sample in a study of T cell responses to AZD1222 COVID-19 vaccine. Data came from immunoSEQ multiplex PCR; TCRdb stores just in-frame clones and leaves some out. The sample yields some 170,000 clones, over 85% seen once. This sample comprised peripheral blood, obtained on day 0 of AZD1222 vaccination. The source of these receptors is an adult in good health.

The V and J genes are TRBV3-1 (or the pseudogene TRBV3-2) and TRBJ1-6, with unresolved D. V lost 0 bases to trimming and J lost 8 bases, with 8 bases between them. The CDR3 is made up of 14 amino acids. The germline V gene has CDR1 LGHDT and CDR2 YNNKEL (reference sequence). The CDR3 spells CASSQEFGDSPLHF. Written as DNA, the CDR3 is TGTGCCAGCAGCCAAGAGTTTGGGGATTCACCCCTCCACTTT.

This chain joins TRBV30 and TRBJ2-2, with D possibly being TRBD1 (5 bases). Germline values: CDR1 GTSNPN, CDR2 SVGIG (reference sequence). The germline V and J ends were trimmed by 1 base and 4 bases, with 10 bases remaining between them. The CDR3 sequence is 14 residues long. CDR3 DNA: TGTGCCTGGAGTGAGGACATAGTCACCGGGGAGCTGTTTTTT. Amino acid sequence: CAWSEDIVTGELFF.

Here the CDR3 DNA reads TGTGCCAGCAGTCGAGTTTTCGACACTGAAGCTTTCTTT. Residues: CASSRVFDTEAFF. This chain links TRBV6-4 with TRBJ1-1; no firm D call. The CDR3 extends over 13 amino acids. Germline V gene sequence: CDR1 MRHNA, CDR2 SNTAGT. The V end lost 5 bases, the J end lost 3 bases, and 10 bases lay between the germline ends.

Details on this clone: Different DNA sequences within this sample yield the same CDR3. The chain has TRBV6-5 and TRBJ2-7; D is unresolved. V was trimmed by 3 bases and J by 5 bases, leaving 5 bases between them. The CDR3 is 11 residues long. Germline V gene data show CDR1 as MNHEY and CDR2 as SVGAGI. The CDR3: CASSYSNEQYF. In nucleotides, the CDR3 is TGTGCCAGCAGTTATAGTAACGAGCAGTACTTC.

V and J are TRBV6-5 and TRBJ2-2; D ambiguous. Looked up from germline, CDR1 is MNHEY and CDR2 is SVGAGI. Trimming took 1 base from V and 0 from J, leaving 6 bases between them. The CDR3 totals 15 residues. The CDR3, as DNA: TGTGCCAGCAGTTACTGGGCATCGAACACCGGGGAGCTGTTTTTT. Encoded protein: CASSYWASNTGELFF.

This clone was observed once. The chain carries TRBV5-1 and TRBJ2-1, with 11 bases aligning to TRBD2. The CDR3 has 16 amino acids. V lost 2 bases to trimming and J lost 5 bases; unmatched junction nucleotides: 6. Germline CDR1 reads SGHRS; CDR2 reads YFSETQ. CDR3 sequence reads: CASSLKGTSGDNEQFF. CDR3 in DNA: TGCGCCAGCAGCTTAAAGGGGACTAGCGGCGACAATGAGCAGTTCTTC.

The chain couples TRBV7-6 to TRBJ1-4; 8 nucleotides match TRBD1. Germline values: CDR1 SGHVS, CDR2 FNYEAQ. The CDR3 is made up of 15 amino acids. Germline trimming cut 4 bases from V and 7 bases from J; bases unmatched to any gene: 8. Written as DNA, the CDR3 is TGTGCCAGCAGCTCCACAGGGGGTGAGGGTGAAAAACTGTTTTTT. Translated: CASSSTGGEGEKLFF.

Remarks on this clone: Germline is not matched at one junction end, which may reflect a read error. The rearrangement links TRBV6-1 to TRBJ2-7; TRBD2 matches at 10 bases. In germline, CDR1 is MNHNS, CDR2 SASEGT. This CDR3 region has 12 residues. The CDR3 is CASSEAGTSDNF. The CDR3 DNA sequence: TGTGCCAGCAGTGAAGCCGGGACTAGCGACAATTTC.

The chain recombines TRBV6-5 with TRBJ1-2; tentative D call: TRBD1 (6 bases). Germline CDR1 reads MNHEY; CDR2 reads SVGAGI. The CDR3 has 13 amino acids. V was trimmed by 6 bases and J by 4 bases, leaving 12 bases between them. CDR3 nucleotide sequence: TGTGCCAGCAGCCAACAGGGCCGCTATGGCTACACCTTC. Protein sequence: CASSQQGRYGYTF.

The chain couples TRBV5-6 to TRBJ1-2, with 9 positions matching TRBD1. J lost 4 bases, V lost 2 bases, and 9 bases had no gene match. CDR3 length: 16 residues. Germline assignment: CDR1 SGHDT and CDR2 YYEEEE. CDR3 DNA sequence: TGTGCCAGCAGCTTCGGACAGGGGCCGGGGGGCTATGGCTACACCTTC. Translated: CASSFGQGPGGYGYTF.

The rearrangement uses TRBV29-1 and TRBJ2-5; TRBD2 agrees at 11 bases. Germline CDR1 reads SQVTM; CDR2 reads ANQGSEA. The V gene end was trimmed by 1 base and the J gene end by 4 bases; junction bases not matched to a gene: 11. This CDR3 is 17 amino acids long. This CDR3 is CSVEGPTSGIRGETQYF. The CDR3 DNA follows: TGCAGCGTTGAAGGCCCGACTAGCGGGATCCGGGGAGAGACCCAGTACTTC.

The V gene is TRBV5-1, the J gene TRBJ2-3; D is perhaps TRBD2 (6 bases). Germline assignment: CDR1 SGHRS and CDR2 YFSETQ. The CDR3 totals 14 residues. V lost 7 bases to trimming and J lost 3 bases, with 15 bases between them. For the CDR3, the DNA is TGCGCCAGCCGGGACTCCAAGGGAACAGATACGCAGTATTTT. It is translated as CASRDSKGTDTQYF.

The chain carries TRBV29-1 and TRBJ1-1; maybe TRBD1 (5 bases). Trimming took off 3 bases at V and 1 base at J, with 12 bases between the two ends. This CDR3 has 14 residues. Germline V lookup: CDR1 SQVTM, CDR2 ANQGSEA. Here the CDR3 reads CSVEGLRENTEAFF. CDR3 in DNA: TGCAGCGTTGAGGGGCTCAGGGAGAACACTGAAGCTTTCTTT. The full variable domain, completed using reference TRBV29-1 and TRBJ1-1, is SAVISQKPSRDICQRGTSLTIQCQVDSQVTMMFWYRQQPGQSLTLIATANQGSEATYESGFVIDKFPISRPNLTFSTLTVSNMSPEDSSIYLCSVEGLRENTEAFFGQGTRLTVV.

The chain employs TRBV19 and TRBJ1-1; TRBD1 matches at 8 bases. CDR3 length equals 15 residues. The V gene's germline CDR1 is LNHDA and CDR2 SQIVND (reference sequence). The junction had 6 bases not matched to a gene; V was cut back by 1 base and J by 5 bases. CDR3 sequence: CASSIVLQGGTEAFF. The CDR3 coding sequence is TGTGCCAGTAGTATAGTCCTACAGGGGGGGACTGAAGCTTTCTTT. Based on the CDR3 plus reference TRBV19 and TRBJ1-1, the full variable domain is DGGITQSPKYLFRKEGQNVTLSCEQNLNHDAMYWYRQDPGQGLRLIYYSQIVNDFQKGDIAEGYSVSREKKESFPLTVTSAQKNPTAFYLCASSIVLQGGTEAFFGQGTRLTVV.

The chain has TRBV2 and TRBJ2-7, with 12 positions matching TRBD2. V shed 6 bases, J shed 7 bases, and the junction held 7 bases outside the gene matches. Germline CDR1 SNHLY, CDR2 FYNNEI. The CDR3 is made up of 14 amino acids. CDR3 in DNA: TGTGCCAGCAGCCCGGGACTAGCGGGCGGGGAGCAGTACTTC. Protein: CASSPGLAGGEQYF.

V gene TRBV5-1 combines with J gene TRBJ1-5; 9 bases align to TRBD1. Germline V CDR1 and CDR2: SGHRS, YFSETQ. This CDR3 has 14 residues. After removal of 4 bases from V and 7 bases from J, the junction contained 6 bases not matched to a gene. CDR3 DNA: TGCGCCAGCAGCGTTACAGGGGGCGACCAGCCCCAGCATTTT. It yields the protein CASSVTGGDQPQHF.

A single count supports this clone. V usage is TRBV19 and J usage is TRBJ1-1; 7 bases fit TRBD1. After removal of 1 base from V and 4 bases from J, the junction contained 9 bases not matched to a gene. The CDR3 is 16 residues long. Per germline, CDR1 LNHDA and CDR2 SQIVND (reference sequence). As DNA, the CDR3 is TGTGCCAGTAGTATAGTAGGGCAGGGGGTGGGCACTGAAGCTTTCTTT. This gives the protein CASSIVGQGVGTEAFF.